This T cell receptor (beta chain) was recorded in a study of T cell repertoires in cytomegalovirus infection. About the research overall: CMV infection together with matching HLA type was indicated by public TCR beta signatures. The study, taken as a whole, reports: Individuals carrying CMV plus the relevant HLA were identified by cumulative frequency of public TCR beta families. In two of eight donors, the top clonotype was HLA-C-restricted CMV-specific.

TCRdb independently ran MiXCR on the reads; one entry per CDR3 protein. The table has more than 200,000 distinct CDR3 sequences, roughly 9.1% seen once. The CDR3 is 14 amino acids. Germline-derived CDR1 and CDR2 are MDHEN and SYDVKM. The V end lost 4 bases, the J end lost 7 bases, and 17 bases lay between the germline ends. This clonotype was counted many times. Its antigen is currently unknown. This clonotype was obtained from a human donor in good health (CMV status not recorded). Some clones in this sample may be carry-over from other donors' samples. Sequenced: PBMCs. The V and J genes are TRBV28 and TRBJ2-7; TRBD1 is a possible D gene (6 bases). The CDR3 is CASSYTPKTGEQYF. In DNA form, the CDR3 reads TGTGCCAGCAGTTACACCCCTAAGACAGGAGAGCAGTACTTC.